Listed below are T cell receptor beta chains from one sample, sequenced in a study of blood T cell repertoires in COVID-19. Generated by immunoSEQ multiplex PCR, the TCRdb table keeps only in-frame clones and is missing some. The sample holds roughly 200,000 clones, 70% to 90% seen once. Sequencing input: PBMCs or T cells enriched from blood (not recorded which). Receptors were obtained from a woman younger than 45 who had been exposed to COVID-19. CDR3s include the opening cysteine and the closing phenylalanine or tryptophan. Each record gives: D gene, J gene, CDR3 length, clone size, V gene, CDR3 protein, CDR3 DNA. A D gene is named only where the DNA matches it firmly. Only some rows state a clone size, as once, few, many or a class for expanded clones.

. | TRBJ1-5 | 12 | . | TRBV15 | CATSTQGEPQHF | TGTGCCACCAGCACCCAGGGTGAGCCCCAGCATTTT
. | TRBJ1-1 | 15 | . | TRBV7-9 | CASSLGTAGETEAFF | TGTGCCAGCAGCTTAGGTACGGCGGGGGAGACTGAAGCTTTCTTT
TRBD1 | TRBJ1-1 | 14 | . | TRBV9 | CASSVSGQGSEAFF | TGTGCCAGCAGCGTATCCGGACAGGGTAGTGAAGCTTTCTTT
. | TRBJ2-3 | 13 | . | TRBV24-1 | CATRNSRTDTQYF | TGTGCCACCAGGAACAGTCGCACAGATACGCAGTATTTT
. | TRBJ1-1 | 15 | . | TRBV11-3 | CASSPWGHLNTEAFF | TGTGCCAGCAGCCCGTGGGGACACCTGAACACTGAAGCTTTCTTT
. | TRBJ1-2 | 13 | . | TRBV7-8 | CASSRDGVLGYTF | TGTGCCAGCAGCCGCGACGGAGTGTTGGGCTACACCTTC
. | TRBJ2-7 | 13 | . | TRBV10-2 | CASSDSGSYEQYF | TGCGCCAGCAGTGACTCCGGCTCCTACGAGCAGTACTTC
. | TRBJ1-1 | 15 | . | TRBV3-1/TRBV3-2 | CASSQAGQLNTEAFF | TGTGCCAGCAGCCAGGCAGGACAGTTGAACACTGAAGCTTTCTTT
. | TRBJ1-1 | 14 | . | TRBV9 | CASSVVSVNTEAFF | TGTGCCAGCAGCGTAGTTTCGGTGAACACTGAAGCTTTCTTT
. | TRBJ2-2 | 13 | . | TRBV27 | CASSGRGIGELFF | TGTGCCAGCTCGGGCAGGGGCATCGGGGAGCTGTTTTTT
. | TRBJ2-3 | 15 | . | TRBV5-4 | CASEVAGPRTDTQYF | TGTGCCAGCGAAGTCGCGGGGCCCCGCACAGATACGCAGTATTTT
TRBD1 | TRBJ1-2 | 17 | . | TRBV3-1/TRBV3-2 | CASSRNPGQVINYGYTF | TGTGCCAGCAGCCGGAATCCGGGACAGGTTATTAACTATGGCTACACCTTC
TRBD1 | TRBJ1-4 | 16 | . | TRBV2 | CASSTGDHATNEKLFF | TGTGCCAGCAGTACAGGGGACCATGCAACTAATGAAAAACTGTTTTTT
TRBD1 | TRBJ1-5 | 15 | . | TRBV19 | CASSIEDRDGQPQHF | TGTGCCAGTAGTATAGAAGACAGGGACGGACAGCCCCAGCATTTT
TRBD2 | TRBJ2-1 | 15 | . | TRBV7-3 | CASSSGTSGVGEQFF | TGTGCCAGCAGCTCCGGGACTAGCGGGGTCGGCGAGCAGTTCTTC
TRBD1 | TRBJ2-1 | 15 | . | TRBV5-5 | CASSFSWTGGEEQFF | TGTGCCAGCAGCTTCTCCTGGACAGGGGGCGAGGAGCAGTTCTTC
TRBD1 | TRBJ2-7 | 14 | . | TRBV5-5 | CASQKMTGNYEQYF | TGTGCCAGCCAAAAAATGACAGGGAACTACGAGCAGTACTTC
. | TRBJ1-2 | 13 | . | TRBV3-1/TRBV3-2 | CASSQRQVHGYTF | TGTGCCAGCAGCCAAAGACAGGTTCATGGCTACACCTTC
TRBD1 | TRBJ1-2 | 16 | . | TRBV5-1 | CASSFGGGQGGNGYTF | TGCGCCAGCAGCTTCGGGGGCGGACAGGGCGGGAACGGCTACACCTTC
TRBD2 | TRBJ2-1 | 17 | few | TRBV19 | CASSIDSGTSGGREQFF | TGTGCCAGTAGTATAGATTCAGGGACTAGCGGGGGGAGAGAGCAGTTCTTC
TRBD1 | TRBJ1-3 | 13 | . | TRBV5-1 | CASSLGGGNTIYF | TGCGCCAGCAGCTTGGGAGGGGGCAACACCATATATTTT
TRBD1 | TRBJ1-2 | 14 | few | TRBV6-5 | CASSSGTGDYGYTF | TGTGCCAGCAGTTCCGGGACAGGGGACTATGGCTACACCTTC
. | TRBJ2-3 | 15 | . | TRBV11-2 | CASSLLFAGTDTQYF | TGTGCCAGCAGCTTACTATTTGCGGGCACAGATACGCAGTATTTT
. | TRBJ1-2 | 13 | . | TRBV19 | CASRTVDRGGYTF | TGTGCCAGTAGAACTGTGGACCGGGGGGGCTACACCTTC
TRBD1 | TRBJ1-2 | 14 | . | TRBV27 | CASSSGQGANGYTF | TGTGCCAGCAGTTCGGGACAGGGGGCAAATGGCTACACCTTC
TRBD1 | TRBJ1-4 | 13 | . | TRBV12-3/TRBV12-4 | CASSFGQGEKLFF | TGTGCCAGCAGTTTCGGACAGGGTGAAAAACTGTTTTTT
. | TRBJ1-1 | 16 | once | TRBV7-8 | CASSLIGGREGSKAFF | TGTGCCAGCAGCTTAATTGGGGGCAGGGAGGGGTCTAAAGCTTTCTTT
TRBD1 | TRBJ1-1 | 15 | . | TRBV5-4 | CASSLVGGMNTEAFF | TGTGCCAGCAGCTTGGTAGGGGGCATGAACACTGAAGCTTTCTTT
TRBD1 | TRBJ1-1 | 15 | . | TRBV6-2/TRBV6-3 | CASSPSGTANTEAFF | TGTGCCAGCAGTCCGTCCGGGACAGCGAACACTGAAGCTTTCTTT
TRBD1 | TRBJ1-2 | 16 | . | TRBV7-9 | CASSPGTGGVGYGYTF | TGTGCCAGCAGCCCAGGGACAGGGGGCGTCGGCTATGGCTACACCTTC
TRBD1 | TRBJ1-6 | 18 | . | TRBV3-1/TRBV3-2 | CASSQDTDRGIYNSPLHF | TGTGCCAGCAGCCAAGATACCGACAGGGGGATCTATAATTCACCCCTCCACTTT
. | TRBJ2-3 | 14 | many | TRBV29-1 | CSVAGSLRADTQYF | TGCAGCGTGGCAGGGTCACTTAGGGCAGATACGCAGTATTTT
TRBD1 | TRBJ2-1 | 15 | once | TRBV9 | CASSPGVGQGYEQFF | TGTGCCAGCAGCCCAGGGGTAGGACAGGGTTATGAGCAGTTCTTC
. | TRBJ1-2 | 15 | . | TRBV2 | CASAGRGGRNYGYTF | TGTGCCAGTGCGGGCCGAGGGGGACGAAACTATGGCTACACCTTC
. | TRBJ2-3 | 13 | . | TRBV7-8 | CASSLGLVNTQYF | TGTGCCAGCAGCTTAGGTCTTGTAAATACGCAGTATTTT
. | TRBJ1-1 | 14 | . | TRBV6-5 | CASSSSVWNTEAFF | TGTGCCAGCAGTTCATCGGTTTGGAACACTGAAGCTTTCTTT
TRBD1 | TRBJ1-3 | 14 | . | TRBV11-1 | CASSFLTGANTIYF | TGTGCCAGCAGCTTCCTTACAGGGGCAAACACCATATATTTT
. | TRBJ2-1 | 14 | . | TRBV5-8 | CASNSGAGYDEQFF | TGTGCCAGCAACAGTGGGGCAGGGTACGATGAGCAGTTCTTC
TRBD1 | TRBJ1-4 | 13 | . | TRBV2 | CAFRGQLNEKLFF | TGTGCCTTCAGGGGACAGCTTAATGAAAAGCTGTTTTTT
. | TRBJ1-2 | 15 | . | TRBV19 | CASSIAGRGSYGYTF | TGTGCCAGTAGTATAGCAGGGCGGGGAAGCTATGGCTACACCTTC
TRBD1 | TRBJ2-1 | 15 | . | TRBV24-1 | CATGEAGTGFDEQFF | TGTGCCACCGGTGAGGCCGGGACAGGGTTCGATGAGCAGTTCTTC
TRBD1 | TRBJ1-6 | 19 | . | TRBV6-1 | CASSDWSTSRNRGESPLHF | TGTGCCAGCAGTGATTGGTCCACCTCGAGGAACAGGGGGGAATCACCCCTCCACTTT
TRBD1 | TRBJ1-5 | 15 | . | TRBV6-5 | CASKLRDRGPQPQHF | TGTGCCAGCAAACTCCGGGACAGGGGGCCTCAGCCCCAGCATTTT
. | TRBJ2-3 | 16 | once | TRBV14 | CASSQLRQASTDTQYF | TGTGCCAGCAGCCAATTACGACAGGCTAGCACAGATACGCAGTATTTT